This TCR beta chain is from a study of CD8+CD57+ T cells in acquired aplastic anemia. The table lists this clonotype with many counts. V lost 5 bases to trimming and J lost 3 bases, with 18 bases between them. The germline gives CDR1 SGHVS, CDR2 FNYEAQ. The CDR3 runs 16 residues. Only patients with CD8+CD57+ cell expansion on flow cytometry were chosen for sequencing. Receipt of therapy had not occurred in any patient by the time of blood sampling. Profiles of TCR beta VDJ and CDR3 were generated from a genomic DNA template. TCRdb itself ran the reads through MiXCR, one entry per CDR3 protein. The sample has hundreds of thousands of distinct CDR3 sequences; approximately 33% are singletons.

This receptor was obtained from a human donor with aplastic anemia. Sequenced material: sorted CD4+, CD8+, or CD8+CD57+ T cells (not recorded which) from PBMCs. V is TRBV7-6 and J is TRBJ2-3; D is ambiguous. CDR3: CASSRPTPWATDTQYF. CDR3 bases: TGTGCCAGCAGCCGCCCGACCCCCTGGGCGACAGATACGCAGTATTTT.